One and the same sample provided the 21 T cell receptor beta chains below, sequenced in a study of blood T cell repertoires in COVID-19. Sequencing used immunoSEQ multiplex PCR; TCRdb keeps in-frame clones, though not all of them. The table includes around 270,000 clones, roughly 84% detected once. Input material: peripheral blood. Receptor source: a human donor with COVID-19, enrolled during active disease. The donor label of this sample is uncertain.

DNA for the CDR3: TGTGCCAGCAGAGAGGGTGGAAACTATGGCTACACCTTC. Protein: CASREGGNYGYTF. The rearrangement uses TRBV28 and TRBJ1-2; D call uncertain. V lost 6 bases to trimming and J lost 2 bases, with 10 bases between them. The CDR3 spans 13 residues. CDR1 is MDHEN and CDR2 is SYDVKM in the germline V gene.

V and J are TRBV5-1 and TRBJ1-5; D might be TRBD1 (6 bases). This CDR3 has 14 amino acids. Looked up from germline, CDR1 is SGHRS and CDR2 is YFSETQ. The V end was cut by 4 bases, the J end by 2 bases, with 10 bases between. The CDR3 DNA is TGCGCCAGCAGCCCAGGGGTCCGCAATCAGCCCCAGCATTTT. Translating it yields CASSPGVRNQPQHF.

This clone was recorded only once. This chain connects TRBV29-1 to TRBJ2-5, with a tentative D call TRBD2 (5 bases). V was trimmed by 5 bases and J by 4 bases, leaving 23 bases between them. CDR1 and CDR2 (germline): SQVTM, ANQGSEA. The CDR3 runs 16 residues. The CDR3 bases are TGCAGCGTTTCCTTCCATGGAGGAGGTGTGGGAGAGACCCAGTACTTC. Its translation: CSVSFHGGGVGETQYF.

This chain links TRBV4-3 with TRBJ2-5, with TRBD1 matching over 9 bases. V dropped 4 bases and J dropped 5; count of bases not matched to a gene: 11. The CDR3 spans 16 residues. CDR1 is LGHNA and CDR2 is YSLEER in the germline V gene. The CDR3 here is CASSRNRGRVVETQYF. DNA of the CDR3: TGCGCCAGCAGCCGAAACAGGGGGCGCGTGGTGGAGACCCAGTACTTC.

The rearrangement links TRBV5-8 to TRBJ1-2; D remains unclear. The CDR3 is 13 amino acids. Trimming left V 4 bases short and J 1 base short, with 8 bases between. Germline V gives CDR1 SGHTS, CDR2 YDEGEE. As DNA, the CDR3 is TGTGCCAGCAGCGCCAGAAATAACTATGGCTACACCTTC. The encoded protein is CASSARNNYGYTF.

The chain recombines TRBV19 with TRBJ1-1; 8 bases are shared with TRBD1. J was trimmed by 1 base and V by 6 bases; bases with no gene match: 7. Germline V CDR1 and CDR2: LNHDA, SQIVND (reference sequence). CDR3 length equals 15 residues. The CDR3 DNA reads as TGTGCCAGTAGGTACGACAGGGGACAGAACACTGAAGCTTTCTTT. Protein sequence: CASRYDRGQNTEAFF.

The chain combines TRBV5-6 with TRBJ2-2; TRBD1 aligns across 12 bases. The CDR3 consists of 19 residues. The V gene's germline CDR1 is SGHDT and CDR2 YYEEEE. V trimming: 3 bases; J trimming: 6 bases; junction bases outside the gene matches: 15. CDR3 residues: CASSSWLLGQGARAGELFF. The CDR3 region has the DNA TGTGCCAGCAGCTCCTGGTTGCTGGGACAGGGGGCGCGGGCCGGGGAGCTGTTTTTT.

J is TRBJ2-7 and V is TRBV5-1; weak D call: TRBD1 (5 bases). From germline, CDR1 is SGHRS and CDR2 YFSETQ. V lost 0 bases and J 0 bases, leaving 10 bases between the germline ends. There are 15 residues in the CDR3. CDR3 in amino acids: CASSLGRVNSYEQYF. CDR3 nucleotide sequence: TGCGCCAGCAGCTTGGGCAGGGTTAACTCCTACGAGCAGTACTTC.

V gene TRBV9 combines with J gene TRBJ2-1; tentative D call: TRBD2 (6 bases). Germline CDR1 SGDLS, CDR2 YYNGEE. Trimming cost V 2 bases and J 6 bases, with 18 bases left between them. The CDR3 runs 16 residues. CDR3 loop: CASSVAGWGISNEQFF. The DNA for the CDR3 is TGTGCCAGCAGCGTCGCGGGGTGGGGTATAAGCAATGAGCAGTTCTTC.

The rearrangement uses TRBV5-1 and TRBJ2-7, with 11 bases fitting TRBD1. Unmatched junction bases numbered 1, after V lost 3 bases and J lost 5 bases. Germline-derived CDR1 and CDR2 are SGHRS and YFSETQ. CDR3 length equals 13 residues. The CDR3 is CASSWGQGDEQYF. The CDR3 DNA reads TGCGCCAGCAGCTGGGGACAGGGGGACGAGCAGTACTTC. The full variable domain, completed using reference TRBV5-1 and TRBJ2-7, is KAGVTQTPRYLIKTRGQQVTLSCSPISGHRSVSWYQQTPGQGLQFLFEYFSETQRNKGNFPGRFSGRQFSNSRSEMNVSTLELGDSALYLCASSWGQGDEQYFGPGTRLTVT.

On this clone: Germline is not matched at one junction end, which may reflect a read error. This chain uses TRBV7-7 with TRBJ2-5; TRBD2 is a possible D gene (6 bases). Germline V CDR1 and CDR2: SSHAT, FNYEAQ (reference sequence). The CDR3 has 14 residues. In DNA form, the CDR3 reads TGTGCTAGCAGCCCCCGGACCCGGGGGGAGACCCAGTACTTC. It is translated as CASSPRTRGETQYF.

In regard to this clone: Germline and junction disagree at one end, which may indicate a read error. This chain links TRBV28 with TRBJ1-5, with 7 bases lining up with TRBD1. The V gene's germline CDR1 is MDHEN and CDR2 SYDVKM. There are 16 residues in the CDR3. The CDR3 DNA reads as TGTGTCAGCAGTTTGGGGGGACAGTCCAGCAATCAGCCCCAGCATTTT. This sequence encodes CVSSLGGQSSNQPQHF.

The CDR3 reads CASSYGLAGGEQYF. Here the CDR3 DNA reads TGTGCCAGCAGCTACGGACTAGCGGGAGGCGAGCAGTACTTC. The rearrangement joins TRBV7-2 to TRBJ2-7; 14 nucleotides line up with TRBD2. V was pared by 4 bases and J by 6 bases, with 2 bases of the junction left unmatched. The CDR3 is 14 residues long. The germline V gene encodes CDR1 SGHTA and CDR2 FQGNSA.

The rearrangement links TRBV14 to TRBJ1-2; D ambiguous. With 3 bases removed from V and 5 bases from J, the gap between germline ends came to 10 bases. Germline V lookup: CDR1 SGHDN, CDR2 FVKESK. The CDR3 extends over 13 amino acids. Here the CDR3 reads CASSQSREYGYTF. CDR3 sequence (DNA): TGTGCCAGCAGCCAGTCAAGGGAGTATGGCTACACCTTC.

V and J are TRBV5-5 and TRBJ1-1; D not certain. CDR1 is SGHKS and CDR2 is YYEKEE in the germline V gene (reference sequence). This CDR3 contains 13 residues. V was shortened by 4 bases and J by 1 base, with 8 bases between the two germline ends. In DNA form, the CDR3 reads TGTGCCAGCAGCCCTGACTGGAACACTGAAGCTTTCTTT. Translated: CASSPDWNTEAFF.

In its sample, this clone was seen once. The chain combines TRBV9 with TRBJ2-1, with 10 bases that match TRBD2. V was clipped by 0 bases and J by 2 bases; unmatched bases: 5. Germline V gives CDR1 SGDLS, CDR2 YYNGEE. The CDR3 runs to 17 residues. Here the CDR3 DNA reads TGTGCCAGCAGCGTAGCGGCTAGCGGGAGTACCTACAATGAGCAGTTCTTC. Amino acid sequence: CASSVAASGSTYNEQFF.

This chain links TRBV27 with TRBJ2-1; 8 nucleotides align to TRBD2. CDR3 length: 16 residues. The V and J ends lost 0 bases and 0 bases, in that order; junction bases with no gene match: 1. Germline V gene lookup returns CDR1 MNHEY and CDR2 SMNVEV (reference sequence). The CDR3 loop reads CASSLSSGDSYNEQFF. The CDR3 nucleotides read TGTGCCAGCAGTTTATCTAGCGGGGACTCCTACAATGAGCAGTTCTTC.

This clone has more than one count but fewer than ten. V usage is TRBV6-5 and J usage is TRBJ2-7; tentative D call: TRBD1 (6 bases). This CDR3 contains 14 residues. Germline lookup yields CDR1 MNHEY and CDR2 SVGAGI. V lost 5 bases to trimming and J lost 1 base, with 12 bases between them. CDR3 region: CASSTPRGSYEQYF. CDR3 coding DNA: TGTGCCAGCAGTACTCCCAGGGGATCCTACGAGCAGTACTTC.

The CDR3: CASSLVRQYTEAFF. In DNA, the CDR3 is TGTGCCAGCAGCTTAGTCCGCCAGTACACTGAAGCTTTCTTT. This chain links TRBV7-9 with TRBJ1-1; D gene uncertain. CDR1 and CDR2 from the germline V gene are SEHNR and FQNEAQ (reference sequence). This CDR3 has 14 residues. V gave up 1 base and J gave up 3 bases, with 9 bases separating them.

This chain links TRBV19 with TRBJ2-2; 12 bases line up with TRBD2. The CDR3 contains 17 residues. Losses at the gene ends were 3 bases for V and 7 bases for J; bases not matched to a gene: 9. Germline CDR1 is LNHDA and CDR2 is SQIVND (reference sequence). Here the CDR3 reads CASSIRRLAGEGGELFF. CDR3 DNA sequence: TGTGCCAGTAGTATCCGCCGACTAGCGGGAGAGGGCGGGGAGCTGTTTTTT.

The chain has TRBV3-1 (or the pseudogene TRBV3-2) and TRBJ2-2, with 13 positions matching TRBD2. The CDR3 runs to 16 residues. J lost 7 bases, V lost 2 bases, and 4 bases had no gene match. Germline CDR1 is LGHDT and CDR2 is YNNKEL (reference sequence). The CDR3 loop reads CASSQRRTSGGGELFF. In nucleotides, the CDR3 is TGTGCCAGCAGCCAACGAAGGACTAGCGGGGGCGGGGAGCTGTTTTTT.